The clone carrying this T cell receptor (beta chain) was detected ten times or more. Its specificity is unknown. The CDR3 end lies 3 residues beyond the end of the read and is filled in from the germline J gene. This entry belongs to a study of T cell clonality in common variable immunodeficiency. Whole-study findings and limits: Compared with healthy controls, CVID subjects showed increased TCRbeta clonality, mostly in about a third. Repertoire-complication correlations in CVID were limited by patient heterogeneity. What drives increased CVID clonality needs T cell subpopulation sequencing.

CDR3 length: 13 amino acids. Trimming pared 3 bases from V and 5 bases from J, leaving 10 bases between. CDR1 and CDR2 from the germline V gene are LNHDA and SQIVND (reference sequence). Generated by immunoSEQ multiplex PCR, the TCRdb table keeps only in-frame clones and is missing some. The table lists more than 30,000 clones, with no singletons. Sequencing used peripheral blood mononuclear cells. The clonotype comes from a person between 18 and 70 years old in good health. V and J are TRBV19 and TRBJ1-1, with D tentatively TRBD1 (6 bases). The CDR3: CASSIGGGTEAFF. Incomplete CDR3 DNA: TGTGCCAGTAGTATTGGAGGGGGAACTGAA.